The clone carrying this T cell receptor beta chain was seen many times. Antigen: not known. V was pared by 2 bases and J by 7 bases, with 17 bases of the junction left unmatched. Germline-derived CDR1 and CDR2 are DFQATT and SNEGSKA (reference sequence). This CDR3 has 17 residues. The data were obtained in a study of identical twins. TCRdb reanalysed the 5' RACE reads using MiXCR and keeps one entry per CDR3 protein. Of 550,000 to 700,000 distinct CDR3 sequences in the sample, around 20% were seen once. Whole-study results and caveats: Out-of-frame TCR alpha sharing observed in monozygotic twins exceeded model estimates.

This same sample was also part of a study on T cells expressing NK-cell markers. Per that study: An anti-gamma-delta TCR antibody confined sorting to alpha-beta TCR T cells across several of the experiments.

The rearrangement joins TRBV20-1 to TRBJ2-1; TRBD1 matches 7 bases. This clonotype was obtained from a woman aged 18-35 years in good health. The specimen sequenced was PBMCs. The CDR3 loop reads CSARQPRDSRGWNEQFF. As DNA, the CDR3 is TGCAGTGCTAGACAACCAAGGGACAGCAGGGGATGGAATGAGCAGTTCTTC.